A selection of T cell receptor beta chains follows, all from one sample in a study of cytomegalovirus exposure and HLA in healthy donors. Repertoires were generated with immunoSEQ multiplex PCR, while TCRdb's copy carries only in-frame clones and drops some. The sample lists 150,000 to 200,000 clones, 80% to 85% occurring once. Material for sequencing was PBMCs. The receptors stem from a woman aged 18-35 years in good health and CMV-seropositive. Each CDR3 is given with its conserved first and last residue. Each record gives: CDR3 protein, CDR3 DNA, clone size, D gene, J gene, V gene. A D gene is named only where the DNA matches it firmly. Rows may omit the clone size; those that give it use once, few, many or a size class.

cdr3_aa: CASSQDSRDRENTEAFF
cdr3_nt: TGCGCCAGCAGCCAAGATTCTAGGGACAGGGAAAACACTGAAGCTTTCTTT
clone_size: once
d_call: TRBD1
j_call: TRBJ1-1
v_call: TRBV4-3

cdr3_aa: CASSPRGTGKETQYF
cdr3_nt: TGTGCCAGCAGTCCCCGTGGAACAGGGAAAGAGACCCAGTACTTC
clone_size: -
d_call: -
j_call: TRBJ2-5
v_call: TRBV27

cdr3_aa: CASSLVLAAFQETQYF
cdr3_nt: TGCGCCAGCAGCTTGGTTCTAGCGGCGTTCCAAGAGACCCAGTACTTC
clone_size: -
d_call: TRBD2
j_call: TRBJ2-5
v_call: TRBV5-1

cdr3_aa: CASSLDVGPGEKLFF
cdr3_nt: TGTGCCAGCAGCTTAGATGTGGGTCCGGGTGAAAAACTGTTTTTT
clone_size: once
d_call: -
j_call: TRBJ1-4
v_call: TRBV7-6

cdr3_aa: CASSLYSADTDTQYF
cdr3_nt: TGTGCCAGCAGTTTATATAGCGCTGACACAGATACGCAGTATTTT
clone_size: -
d_call: -
j_call: TRBJ2-3
v_call: TRBV27

cdr3_aa: CASSSTGGHTEAFF
cdr3_nt: TGTGCCAGCAGCTCCACAGGGGGCCACACTGAAGCTTTCTTT
clone_size: once
d_call: TRBD1
j_call: TRBJ1-1
v_call: TRBV7-9

cdr3_aa: CASSPSGGAGTGELFF
cdr3_nt: TGTGCCAGCAGCCCCAGCGGGGGGGCCGGAACCGGGGAGCTGTTTTTT
clone_size: many
d_call: TRBD2
j_call: TRBJ2-2
v_call: TRBV4-2

cdr3_aa: CASSSRVAPSGDYNEQFF
cdr3_nt: TGTGCCAGCAGCTCCCGAGTCGCCCCTAGCGGGGACTACAATGAGCAGTTCTTC
clone_size: -
d_call: TRBD2
j_call: TRBJ2-1
v_call: TRBV7-2

cdr3_aa: CASSSGRNTEAFF
cdr3_nt: TGTGCCAGCTCATCCGGGAGAAACACTGAAGCTTTCTTT
clone_size: once
d_call: -
j_call: TRBJ1-1
v_call: TRBV18

cdr3_aa: CASSPKGPQDTQYF
cdr3_nt: TGCGCCAGCAGCCCTAAGGGGCCCCAGGATACCCAGTACTTC
clone_size: once
d_call: -
j_call: TRBJ2-5
v_call: TRBV5-1

cdr3_aa: CASRGDRDSYEQYF
cdr3_nt: TGTGCCAGCAGGGGGGACAGGGACTCCTACGAGCAGTACTTC
clone_size: -
d_call: TRBD1
j_call: TRBJ2-7
v_call: TRBV6-5

cdr3_aa: CASSTGNKFPDTQYF
cdr3_nt: TGTGCCAGTAGTACCGGGAACAAGTTCCCAGATACGCAGTATTTT
clone_size: many
d_call: -
j_call: TRBJ2-3
v_call: TRBV19

cdr3_aa: CASSQASRAGAYNEQFF
cdr3_nt: TGCGCCAGCAGCCAAGCCAGCCGGGCGGGGGCCTACAATGAGCAGTTCTTC
clone_size: -
d_call: TRBD2
j_call: TRBJ2-1
v_call: TRBV4-1

cdr3_aa: CASSAGHDGYTF
cdr3_nt: TGTGCCAGCAGCGCCGGACACGATGGCTACACCTTC
clone_size: -
d_call: -
j_call: TRBJ1-2
v_call: TRBV7-9

cdr3_aa: CASSVGTKTEAYEQYF
cdr3_nt: TGTGCCAGCAGTGTAGGAACAAAAACCGAGGCCTACGAGCAGTACTTC
clone_size: once
d_call: -
j_call: TRBJ2-7
v_call: TRBV6-1

cdr3_aa: CASSLTGGWQPQHF
cdr3_nt: TGTGCCAGCAGCTTGACAGGGGGCTGGCAGCCCCAGCATTTT
clone_size: many
d_call: TRBD1
j_call: TRBJ1-5
v_call: TRBV7-8

cdr3_aa: CSSRTSGAQYF
cdr3_nt: TGCAGCTCAAGGACTAGCGGGGCCCAGTACTTC
clone_size: -
d_call: TRBD2
j_call: TRBJ2-5
v_call: TRBV29-1

cdr3_aa: CASSQGTGRWETQYF
cdr3_nt: TGTGCCAGCAGCCAAGGGACAGGGAGGTGGGAGACCCAGTACTTC
clone_size: -
d_call: TRBD1
j_call: TRBJ2-5
v_call: TRBV5-8

cdr3_aa: CASSPEFGQGSYNSPLHF
cdr3_nt: TGTGCCAGCAGCCCAGAGTTTGGACAGGGATCCTATAATTCACCCCTCCACTTT
clone_size: -
d_call: TRBD1
j_call: TRBJ1-6
v_call: TRBV11-2

cdr3_aa: CASRPPPTVAGGPVSTDTQYF
cdr3_nt: TGCGCCAGCCGTCCTCCCCCTACCGTAGCGGGGGGCCCGGTCAGCACAGATACGCAGTATTTT
clone_size: -
d_call: TRBD2
j_call: TRBJ2-3
v_call: TRBV5-1

cdr3_aa: CASRGQGGISPLHF
cdr3_nt: TGTGCCAGCAGGGGACAGGGGGGGATTTCACCCCTCCACTTT
clone_size: -
d_call: TRBD1
j_call: TRBJ1-6
v_call: TRBV27

cdr3_aa: CATSRDWAPDNYGYTF
cdr3_nt: TGTGCCACCAGCAGAGATTGGGCCCCTGATAACTATGGCTACACCTTC
clone_size: -
d_call: -
j_call: TRBJ1-2
v_call: TRBV15

cdr3_aa: CASSQAQGREGENIQYF
cdr3_nt: TGCGCCAGCAGCCAAGCACAGGGAAGGGAAGGGGAAAACATTCAGTACTTC
clone_size: -
d_call: -
j_call: TRBJ2-4
v_call: TRBV4-1